The rows below give T cell receptor beta chains drawn from one sample of a study of Graves' ophthalmopathy and Graves' hyperthyroidism. A single record per CDR3 protein comes from TCRdb applying MiXCR to the multiplex PCR reads. The top ten hold approximately 7% of the sample, which has 680,000 or so distinct CDR3 sequences, 20% to 25% seen once. Sequencing used peripheral blood. The receptors were sampled from a woman aged 18-29 years with stable Graves' hyperthyroidism. Some clones in this sample may be carry-over from other donors' samples. The CDR3 runs from the conserved cysteine through the conserved F or W. The D gene is left open where the match is weak. Expanded clones are given a class, and other clones once, few, many or no size at all.

v_gene	abundance	d_gene	len	j_gene	CDR3aa	CDR3nt
TRBV7-2	many	TRBD1	15	TRBJ1-2	CASSTTGAWNYGYTF	TGTGCCAGCAGCACCACAGGGGCGTGGAACTATGGCTACACCTTC
TRBV12-3/TRBV12-4	many	TRBD1	14	TRBJ2-7	CASRRHGTGGEQYF	TGTGCCAGCAGAAGGCACGGGACAGGGGGCGAGCAGTACTTC
TRBV20-1	.	.	15	TRBJ1-1	CSAYPVREDDTEAFF	TGCAGTGCTTACCCAGTCAGGGAAGATGACACTGAAGCTTTCTTT
TRBV28	many	TRBD1	14	TRBJ2-7	CASSSPWTGNEQYF	TGTGCCAGCAGTTCGCCTTGGACAGGGAACGAGCAGTACTTC
TRBV5-1	.	.	16	TRBJ1-6	CASKVGGSYLNSPLHF	TGCGCCAGCAAGGTTGGGGGCAGCTATCTTAATTCACCCCTCCACTTT
TRBV27	few	.	16	TRBJ1-1	CASSLSISETNTEAFF	TGTGCCAGCAGTTTATCGATCAGTGAAACGAACACTGAAGCTTTCTTT
TRBV20-1	many	.	13	TRBJ1-6	CSATVPDNSPLHF	TGCAGTGCTACTGTGCCCGATAATTCACCCCTCCACTTT
TRBV29-1	many	.	13	TRBJ2-5	CSVGDRPQETQYF	TGCAGCGTTGGGGACCGACCCCAAGAGACCCAGTACTTC
TRBV4-2	few	.	14	TRBJ2-7	CASSAPGLDYEQYF	TGTGCCAGCAGCGCCCCGGGTCTCGACTACGAGCAGTACTTC
TRBV6-5	.	.	18	TRBJ2-5	CASSYSSPGRHVSETQYF	TGTGCCAGCAGTTACTCTTCCCCCGGCAGGCACGTTAGCGAGACCCAGTACTTC
TRBV20-1	.	.	12	TRBJ1-2	CSAWTVLDGYTF	TGCAGTGCTTGGACGGTTTTGGATGGCTACACCTTC
TRBV12-3/TRBV12-4	many	.	13	TRBJ2-5	CASSPGLKETQYF	TGTGCCAGCAGCCCGGGACTTAAAGAGACCCAGTACTTC
TRBV9	many	.	15	TRBJ1-2	CASSNRRGGADGYTF	TGTGCCAGCAGCAATCGAAGGGGGGGCGCAGATGGCTACACCTTC
TRBV2	many	.	13	TRBJ2-7	CASNREGDYEQYF	TGTGCCAGCAACAGGGAGGGTGATTACGAGCAGTACTTC
TRBV6-1	few	.	14	TRBJ1-5	CASSDTEEGQPQHF	TGTGCCAGCAGTGACACAGAGGAGGGACAGCCCCAGCATTTT
TRBV6-1	few	.	16	TRBJ1-1	CASSPGRFVTNTEAFF	TGTGCCAGCAGTCCTGGCCGGTTCGTTACGAACACTGAAGCTTTCTTT
TRBV10-3	few	.	16	TRBJ1-1	CATGGSYLGETTEAFF	TGTGCCACCGGCGGGTCGTATTTGGGAGAAACCACTGAAGCTTTCTTT
TRBV20-1	many	TRBD1	12	TRBJ1-2	CSALGGAGGYTF	TGCAGTGCTTTAGGGGGCGCTGGTGGCTACACCTTC
TRBV29-1	.	.	11	TRBJ1-2	CSVEDPGGYTF	TGCAGCGTTGAAGATCCGGGTGGCTACACCTTC
TRBV27	.	.	15	TRBJ1-2	CASSLKAGAGNGYTF	TGTGCCAGCAGCCTGAAGGCCGGGGCTGGGAATGGCTACACCTTC
TRBV6-5	many	.	14	TRBJ2-7	CASSLTDPADEQYF	TGTGCCAGCAGTTTGACGGATCCGGCGGACGAGCAGTACTTC
TRBV6-1	few	TRBD2	15	TRBJ2-7	CASRRVAGDRYEQYF	TGTGCCAGCAGGAGGGTAGCGGGAGACCGGTACGAGCAGTACTTC
TRBV12-3/TRBV12-4	many	.	14	TRBJ2-7	CASRPRRQPYEQYF	TGTGCCAGCAGACCGAGACGGCAGCCCTACGAGCAGTACTTC
TRBV30	.	.	13	TRBJ1-2	CAQKAFSHGGYTF	TGTGCCCAGAAGGCTTTTTCCCACGGGGGCTACACCTTC
TRBV6-1	many	.	14	TRBJ1-1	CASKDSGMNTEAFF	TGTGCCAGCAAAGACAGTGGAATGAACACTGAAGCTTTCTTT
TRBV20-1	many	TRBD2	14	TRBJ2-2	CSAREPSGTGELFF	TGCAGTGCTAGAGAGCCTAGCGGGACCGGGGAGCTGTTTTTT
TRBV12-3/TRBV12-4	many	TRBD2	16	TRBJ2-7	CASSFTTSGRAYEQYF	TGTGCCAGCAGTTTCACGACTAGCGGGAGGGCCTACGAGCAGTACTTC
TRBV6-5	many	.	13	TRBJ2-7	CATLRGNSYEQYF	TGTGCCACCTTGCGGGGTAACTCCTACGAGCAGTACTTC
TRBV5-1	many	.	14	TRBJ2-7	CASSLFLFSYEQYF	TGCGCCAGCAGCTTGTTTCTCTTTTCCTACGAGCAGTACTTC
TRBV6-5	.	.	16	TRBJ2-7	CASSYGSPLHAYEQYF	TGTGCCAGCAGTTACGGATCTCCGCTTCATGCCTACGAGCAGTACTTC
TRBV12-3/TRBV12-4	.	TRBD2	16	TRBJ2-7	CASSFLAGGTAGEQYF	TGTGCCAGCAGTTTCCTGGCGGGGGGGACCGCGGGCGAGCAGTACTTC
TRBV29-1	.	TRBD1	17	TRBJ1-1	CSVEGPSTGTGGSEAFF	TGCAGCGTTGAAGGCCCTTCAACCGGGACAGGGGGGTCTGAAGCTTTCTTT
TRBV7-9	many	.	13	TRBJ1-1	CASSQLFGTEAFF	TGTGCCAGCAGCCAACTCTTTGGCACTGAAGCTTTCTTT
TRBV19	once	.	15	TRBJ1-5	CASSLWGTSNQPQHF	TGTGCCAGTAGTCTATGGGGGACCAGCAATCAGCCCCAGCATTTT
TRBV27	.	TRBD2	17	TRBJ2-6	CASSRLAGSSGANVLTF	TGTGCCAGCAGTAGACTAGCGGGGAGCTCTGGGGCCAACGTCCTGACTTTC
TRBV20-1	few	TRBD2	15	TRBJ2-4	CSARLAGGGKNIQYF	TGCAGTGCTAGATTAGCGGGGGGAGGCAAAAACATTCAGTACTTC
TRBV20-1	many	.	13	TRBJ1-6	CSALGRGNSPLHF	TGCAGTGCTCTCGGACGGGGCAATTCACCCCTCCACTTT